The source of this T cell receptor beta chain is a study of blood T cell repertoires in COVID-19. Turning to the study itself: Researchers got acute and convalescent COVID-19 samples from the United States, Italy and Spain. T cells, B-cell-depleted T cells, or PBMCs provided the cDNA or gDNA that served as material.

V was cut by 5 bases and J by 6 bases, with 17 bases left in between. The CDR3 has 14 amino acids. Germline V gives CDR1 SSHAT, CDR2 FNYEAQ (reference sequence). The assay was immunoSEQ multiplex PCR, and TCRdb's table has in-frame clones only and misses some. The data contain 250,000 to 300,000 clones, roughly nine tenths of them singletons. Sequenced: peripheral blood. The receptor was isolated from a young man with active or convalescent COVID-19. The rearrangement links TRBV7-7 to TRBJ2-7; possible D gene TRBD1, 6 bases. The CDR3 region has the DNA TGTGCCAGCAGCCCAGGCACAGGGAATGGCGAGCAGTACTTC. Its protein is CASSPGTGNGEQYF.